A single sample is the source of the 21 T cell receptor beta chains below, sequenced in a study of T cell changes during pregnancy in multiple sclerosis. TCRdb's table, derived via immunoSEQ multiplex PCR, lists solely in-frame clones and lacks some. Here the sample spans about 70,000 clones, around 94% being singletons. The sample was peripheral blood, taken in the third trimester of pregnancy. Source of these receptors: a female donor with multiple sclerosis, enrolled in a pregnancy study.

The rearrangement links TRBV19 to TRBJ2-5; D is perhaps TRBD2 (6 bases). Trimming left V 3 bases short and J 4 bases short, with 15 bases between. This CDR3 is built from 15 residues. Per germline, CDR1 LNHDA and CDR2 SQIVND (reference sequence). This CDR3 reads CASSISRGSGETQYF. In DNA form, the CDR3 reads TGTGCCAGTAGTATCTCCCGGGGGTCTGGAGAGACCCAGTACTTC.

The chain combines TRBV5-4 with TRBJ2-3, with 14 bases identical to TRBD2. Germline trimming cut 4 bases from V and 2 bases from J; bases unmatched to any gene: 9. The CDR3 sequence is 18 residues long. Germline CDR1 is SGHNT and CDR2 is YYREEE (reference sequence). The CDR3 sequence is CASSTGLAGGPPTDTQYF. The CDR3 DNA is TGTGCCAGCAGCACCGGACTAGCGGGGGGACCCCCCACAGATACGCAGTATTTT.

The chain links TRBV5-5 to TRBJ2-5; TRBD2 is a possible D gene (5 bases). Trimming removed 4 bases at V and 4 bases at J, with 14 bases between. CDR3 length: 14 residues. Germline CDR1 SGHKS, CDR2 YYEKEE (reference sequence). In DNA form, the CDR3 reads TGTGCCAGCAGCCCTATGACTAATAGAGAGACCCAGTACTTC. The encoded protein is CASSPMTNRETQYF.

This clone appeared a few times. V gene TRBV6-1 combines with J gene TRBJ1-2; D is undetermined. CDR1 is MNHNS, CDR2 SASEGT, per germline. This CDR3 comprises 13 residues. V lost 10 bases, J lost 3 bases, and 15 bases lay in between. CDR3 in DNA: TGTGCCACCCCTGGCCGGAGTTACTATGGCTACACCTTC. Amino acid sequence: CATPGRSYYGYTF.

V and J are TRBV5-1 and TRBJ1-1, with D perhaps TRBD1 (5 bases). CDR1 is SGHRS, CDR2 YFSETQ, per germline. This CDR3 has 14 residues. Trimming removed 5 bases at V and 0 bases at J, with 11 bases between. Written as DNA, the CDR3 is TGCGCCAGCAGGACCGACAGAGTGAACACTGAAGCTTTCTTT. Encoded protein: CASRTDRVNTEAFF. Based on the CDR3 plus reference TRBV5-1 and TRBJ1-1, the full variable domain is KAGVTQTPRYLIKTRGQQVTLSCSPISGHRSVSWYQQTPGQGLQFLFEYFSETQRNKGNFPGRFSGRQFSNSRSEMNVSTLELGDSALYLCASRTDRVNTEAFFGQGTRLTVV.

The CDR3 sequence is CASSVSGGAWETQYF. CDR3 bases: TGTGCCAGCAGCGTGAGCGGGGGGGCGTGGGAGACCCAGTACTTC. This chain links TRBV9 with TRBJ2-5, with 10 positions matching TRBD2. Germline V CDR1 and CDR2: SGDLS, YYNGEE. The V gene end was trimmed by 2 bases and the J gene end by 5 bases; junction bases not matched to a gene: 6. The CDR3 totals 15 residues.

V usage is TRBV6-5 and J usage is TRBJ1-2, with TRBD1 as a possible D gene (5 bases). Germline V gene sequence: CDR1 MNHEY, CDR2 SVGAGI. V was shortened by 5 bases and J by 5 bases, with 15 bases between the two germline ends. The CDR3 runs 14 residues. The CDR3 bases are TGTGCCAGCAGTAGGGACTTCGACCCTTATGGCTACACCTTC. Amino acids: CASSRDFDPYGYTF.

This chain links TRBV27 with TRBJ2-3, with 9 bases aligning to TRBD2. Trimming removed 4 bases from V and 0 bases from J; junction bases left unmatched: 14. Germline loops: CDR1 MNHEY, CDR2 SMNVEV (reference sequence). The CDR3 totals 19 residues. The CDR3 loop reads CASSSTLGTSWYSTDTQYF. The CDR3 DNA is TGTGCCAGCAGTTCAACCCTCGGGACTAGCTGGTACAGCACAGATACGCAGTATTTT.

V is TRBV13 and J is TRBJ1-2; D is ambiguous. V lost 4 bases and J 4 bases, leaving 16 bases between the germline ends. Germline V gene data show CDR1 as PRHDT and CDR2 as FYEKMQ (reference sequence). CDR3 size: 15 residues. Here the CDR3 DNA reads TGTGCCAGCAGCTCTCCCCTGGCGGGTCCCTATGGCTACACCTTC. Residues: CASSSPLAGPYGYTF.

This chain connects TRBV11-1 to TRBJ1-2; TRBD1 aligns across 10 bases. Germline V gene sequence: CDR1 SGHAT, CDR2 FQDESV (reference sequence). The CDR3 spans 15 residues. The junction had 6 bases not matched to a gene; V was cut back by 5 bases and J by 3 bases. For the CDR3, the DNA is TGTGCCAGCAGCCCTACCGGGACAGGGGACTATGGCTACACCTTC. Amino acid sequence: CASSPTGTGDYGYTF.

The chain joins TRBV29-1 to TRBJ2-1; 7 bases map to TRBD1. V shed 0 bases and J 7 bases; nucleotides not matched to a gene: 6. Germline CDR1 is SQVTM and CDR2 is ANQGSEA. CDR3 length equals 14 residues. In DNA form, the CDR3 reads TGCAGCGTTGAAGATCGTAAGGGGGCGAATGAGCAGTTCTTC. This gives the protein CSVEDRKGANEQFF.

J is TRBJ1-1 and V is TRBV7-8, with D hard to call. CDR3 size: 13 residues. V was shortened by 1 base and J by 4 bases, with 7 bases between the two germline ends. Per the germline V gene, CDR1 is SGHVS and CDR2 is FQNEAQ. CDR3 nucleotide sequence: TGTGCCAGCAGCTTAGTTTCGGGCACTGAAGCTTTCTTT. Translation gives CASSLVSGTEAFF.

V gene TRBV9 combines with J gene TRBJ2-7, with TRBD1 identical over 7 bases. CDR1 is SGDLS and CDR2 is YYNGEE in the germline V gene. This CDR3 is built from 13 residues. V trimming: 3 bases; J trimming: 6 bases; junction bases outside the gene matches: 6. The CDR3 loop reads CASSALGGLEQYF. The CDR3 DNA reads as TGTGCCAGCAGCGCCCTAGGGGGCCTCGAGCAGTACTTC.

This sequence joins TRBV6-5 and TRBJ2-2; D perhaps matches TRBD1 (5 bases). The CDR3 is made up of 16 amino acids. V lost 2 bases to trimming and J lost 5 bases, with 15 bases between them. CDR1 MNHEY and CDR2 SVGAGI come from the germline V gene. The CDR3 reads CASSYDPGRRTGELFF. CDR3 coding DNA: TGTGCCAGCAGTTACGACCCAGGGCGACGGACCGGGGAGCTGTTTTTT.

This clone has just one count. The chain links TRBV30 to TRBJ2-1; TRBD2 matches 14 bases. J lost 7 bases, V lost 1 base, and 3 bases had no gene match. The germline gives CDR1 GTSNPN, CDR2 SVGIG (reference sequence). The CDR3 runs 15 residues. In DNA form, the CDR3 reads TGTGCCTGGAGTGGCGGGACTAGCGGGGGAAATGAGCAGTTCTTC. Its protein product is CAWSGGTSGGNEQFF.

This clone has just one count. The chain couples TRBV7-8 to TRBJ1-1, with no clear D. The CDR3 loop spans 13 amino acids. Germline V gives CDR1 SGHVS, CDR2 FQNEAQ. The V and J ends lost 3 bases and 6 bases respectively, with 11 bases between them. The CDR3 coding sequence is TGTGCCAGCAGCTTCGACATACCCTCTGAAGCTTTCTTT. Amino acids: CASSFDIPSEAFF. The full variable domain, its missing parts supplied by reference TRBV7-8 and TRBJ1-1, is GAGVSQSPRYKVAKRGQDVALRCDPISGHVSLFWYQQALGQGPEFLTYFQNEAQLDKSGLPSDRFFAERPEGSVSTLKIQRTQQEDSAVYLCASSFDIPSEAFFGQGTRLTVV.

The V gene is TRBV7-2, the J gene TRBJ2-1; D unclear. The CDR3 sequence is 14 residues long. The germline gives CDR1 SGHTA, CDR2 FQGNSA. V was trimmed by 0 bases and J by 12 bases, leaving 15 bases between them. The CDR3 DNA reads TGTGCCAGCAGCTTAGCCATAGATATGTCATGGCAGTTCTTC. It is translated as CASSLAIDMSWQFF.

The chain combines TRBV9 with TRBJ1-1; 7 bases are a match to TRBD1. There are 14 residues in the CDR3. J was trimmed by 1 base and V by 3 bases; bases with no gene match: 3. Germline V gene sequence: CDR1 SGDLS, CDR2 YYNGEE. This chain's CDR3 is CASSGGTANTEAFF. As DNA, the CDR3 is TGTGCCAGCAGCGGGGGGACAGCGAACACTGAAGCTTTCTTT.

The J gene is TRBJ2-7, the V gene TRBV20-1, with D possibly TRBD1 on 6 matching bases. The germline CDR1 and CDR2 sequences are DFQATT and SNEGSKA (reference sequence). V was pared by 6 bases and J by 3 bases, with 9 bases between. The CDR3 length is 11 residues. In DNA form, the CDR3 reads TGCAGTGCCCCGGACAGCTACGAGCAGTACTTC. Its translation: CSAPDSYEQYF.

The gene calls are TRBV15 and TRBJ1-4; a possible D gene is TRBD1 (5 bases). Trimming pared 5 bases from V and 7 bases from J, leaving 8 bases between. Germline V gene sequence: CDR1 LNHNV, CDR2 YYDKDF (reference sequence). CDR3 size: 12 residues. The CDR3 nucleotides read TGTGCCACCAGCCCCCAGGGTGAAAAACTGTTTTTT. Amino acid sequence: CATSPQGEKLFF.

The V call is TRBV19, the J call TRBJ2-7, with TRBD1 identical over 10 bases. This CDR3 comprises 13 residues. Germline V lookup: CDR1 LNHDA, CDR2 SQIVND (reference sequence). V trimming: 6 bases; J trimming: 6 bases; junction bases outside the gene matches: 5. The CDR3 nucleotides read TGTGCCAGTAGCGGACAGGGGGTCGGCGAGCAGTACTTC. Translation gives CASSGQGVGEQYF.